This is a list of T cell receptor beta chains from one sample in a study of blood T cell repertoires in COVID-19. Sequencing used immunoSEQ multiplex PCR; TCRdb keeps in-frame clones, though not all of them. Of tens of thousands of clones detected, around 83% appear once; the ten largest clones hold over 4.5%. Specimen: peripheral blood. The receptors originated from a man older than 75 with acute or convalescent COVID-19. Each CDR3 is given with its conserved first and last residue. Fields, in order: D gene, clone size, V gene, J gene, CDR3 protein, CDR3 DNA. D genes are given only for firm matches. Expanded clones are given a class, and other clones once, few, many or no size at all.

D: TRBD2
size: .
V: TRBV5-1
J: TRBJ2-1
CDR3: CASSLAGGWGFF
DNA: TGCGCCAGCAGCTTGGCGGGGGGTTGGGGGTTCTTC

D: .
size: once
V: TRBV5-1
J: TRBJ2-2
CDR3: CASSLAAASNTGELFF
DNA: TGCGCCAGCAGCTTGGCCGCGGCTTCTAACACCGGGGAGCTGTTTTTT

D: .
size: .
V: TRBV19
J: TRBJ2-4
CDR3: CASMDNDIVAKNIQYF
DNA: TGTGCCAGTATGGACAACGACATAGTAGCCAAAAACATTCAGTACTTC

D: TRBD1
size: .
V: TRBV28
J: TRBJ1-5
CDR3: CASNTQGAFNSNQPQHF
DNA: TGTGCCAGCAACACCCAGGGGGCCTTCAATAGCAATCAGCCCCAGCATTTT

D: TRBD1
size: .
V: TRBV7-2
J: TRBJ2-3
CDR3: CASSWGQGSQYF
DNA: TGTGCCAGCAGCTGGGGACAGGGTTCGCAGTATTTT

D: TRBD2
size: .
V: TRBV9
J: TRBJ2-5
CDR3: CASSFGTTPGETQYF
DNA: TGTGCCAGCAGCTTCGGGACTACCCCCGGGGAGACCCAGTACTTC

D: .
size: .
V: TRBV19
J: TRBJ1-5
CDR3: CASSIDRTRAVNQPQHF
DNA: TGTGCCAGTAGTATAGATAGGACTAGGGCGGTAAATCAGCCCCAGCATTTT

D: TRBD2
size: few
V: TRBV6-5
J: TRBJ2-1
CDR3: CASSSRLAGTYNEQFF
DNA: TGTGCCAGCAGTTCCCGACTAGCGGGTACCTACAATGAGCAGTTCTTC

D: .
size: .
V: TRBV5-1
J: TRBJ2-7
CDR3: CASSYLGSRRANEQYF
DNA: TGCGCCAGCAGCTACCTCGGATCGAGGAGGGCTAACGAGCAGTACTTC

D: .
size: few
V: TRBV6-5
J: TRBJ1-3
CDR3: CASSYSGGKGNTIYF
DNA: TGTGCCAGCAGTTACTCAGGAGGGAAAGGAAACACCATATATTTT

D: TRBD1
size: few
V: TRBV19
J: TRBJ1-5
CDR3: CASRDRGNQPQHF
DNA: TGTGCCAGTAGAGACAGGGGCAATCAGCCCCAGCATTTT